This TCR beta chain was captured by sequencing in a study of cytomegalovirus exposure and HLA in healthy donors. V shed 0 bases and J 3 bases; nucleotides not matched to a gene: 9. CDR3 size: 17 residues. Germline CDR1 is LGHNA and CDR2 is YSLEER. In regard to this clone: The antigen remains undetermined.

Study results and limitations: Reports showed the classifier diagnosing cytomegalovirus status with high specificity and sensitivity.

The PCR employed 60 Vbeta primers together with 13 Jbeta primers. The protocol was immunoSEQ multiplex PCR, while the TCRdb copy is restricted to in-frame clones and leaves out a portion. The table shows around 200,000 clones, with 80% occurring only once. The origin of this receptor is a boy aged 5-17 years in good health and CMV-seronegative. The specimen sequenced was PBMCs. The rearrangement links TRBV4-3 to TRBJ2-7; 9 bases map to TRBD1. CDR3 protein: CASSQETLTGGDYEQYF. CDR3 DNA: TGCGCCAGCAGCCAAGAAACCCTAACAGGGGGCGACTACGAGCAGTACTTC.